The clone carrying this TCR beta chain was counted ten times or more. This sample is drawn from a study of T-cell reconstitution after alpha-beta-depleted transplantation in children. It was with unique molecular identifiers that the TCRbeta library was prepared. Each CDR3 protein gets one entry after TCRdb re-called the PCR reads with MiXCR. The sample shows hundreds of thousands of distinct CDR3 sequences, approximately 10% of them seen only once. The TCR comes from a child younger than two with acute myeloid leukemia, due to receive a stem cell transplant. The sample here was PBMCs, taken before TCRalphabeta/CD19-depleted stem cell transplant.

The CDR3 DNA follows: TGTGCCACCTTAAGACAGTCCGGGTACAATGAGCAGTTCTTC. Translating it yields CATLRQSGYNEQFF. The chain carries TRBV3-1 and TRBJ2-1, with a tentative D call TRBD1 (5 bases). Trimming took off 10 bases at V and 4 bases at J, with 17 bases between the two ends. Germline V gene sequence: CDR1 LGHDT, CDR2 YNNKEL (reference sequence). This CDR3 spans 14 amino acids.